The 27 T cell receptor beta chains given below trace back to one sample, sequenced in a study of CD8+ T cells in alopecia areata. RNA, once extracted, was reverse transcribed into cDNA for use as the sequencing template. Measured with immunoSEQ multiplex PCR; TCRdb has only the in-frame clones, and not every one. The table includes approximately 180,000 clones, roughly 50% detected once. The treatment here: oral pan-JAK inhibitor, 5-10 mg twice daily. The material sequenced was CD8+ T cells sorted from blood, taken at week 24, from a patient treated with tofacitinib. These receptors originate from a human donor with alopecia areata.

This chain joins TRBV7-9 and TRBJ2-7, with no clear D. The V gene lost 2 bases and the J gene lost 3 bases, with 2 bases spanning the gap. Germline lookup yields CDR1 SEHNR and CDR2 FQNEAQ (reference sequence). This CDR3 comprises 11 residues. The CDR3 reads CASSLFYEQYF. DNA of the CDR3: TGTGCCAGCAGCTTATTCTACGAGCAGTACTTC.

This clone occurred a few times. This chain uses TRBV7-9 with TRBJ1-4, with no clear D. This CDR3 spans 13 amino acids. CDR1 is SEHNR, CDR2 FQNEAQ, per germline (reference sequence). The ends were cut back, 1 base at V and 3 bases at J, with 3 bases in the middle. The CDR3: CASSLGANEKLFF. The CDR3 DNA sequence: TGTGCCAGCAGCTTAGGAGCTAATGAAAAACTGTTTTTT. Looking up the rest from reference TRBV7-9 and TRBJ1-4 gives the full variable domain: DTGVSQNPRHKITKRGQNVTFRCDPISEHNRLYWYRQTLGQGPEFLTYFQNEAQLEKSRLLSDRFSAERPKGSFSTLEIQRTEQGDSAMYLCASSLGANEKLFFGSGTQLSVL.

The chain links TRBV5-1 to TRBJ2-3, with unresolved D. The CDR3 has 13 amino acids. V lost 4 bases, J lost 1 base, and 7 bases lay in between. The V gene's germline CDR1 is SGHRS and CDR2 YFSETQ. CDR3 protein: CASSEKGTDTQYF. CDR3 sequence (DNA): TGCGCCAGCAGCGAGAAGGGCACAGATACGCAGTATTTT.

CDR3 region: CATSQLGGRETQYF. The CDR3 DNA is TGTGCCACCAGCCAACTAGGGGGGAGAGAGACCCAGTACTTC. The J gene is TRBJ2-5, the V gene TRBV15; D tentatively fits TRBD1 or TRBD2 (6 bases each). The V and J ends lost 5 bases and 4 bases respectively, with 14 bases between them. The CDR3 consists of 14 residues. The germline V gene has CDR1 LNHNV and CDR2 YYDKDF (reference sequence).

V and J are TRBV29-1 and TRBJ2-7; D is undetermined. The CDR3 contains 11 residues. The germline gives CDR1 SQVTM, CDR2 ANQGSEA. V dropped 7 bases and J dropped 0 bases, with 7 bases sitting between them. This CDR3 is CSAVYSYEQYF. The CDR3, as DNA: TGCAGCGCCGTATACTCCTACGAGCAGTACTTC.

The chain uses TRBV4-3 and TRBJ1-4; D is ambiguous. V was cut by 0 bases and J by 5 bases, with 13 bases left in between. This CDR3 is 16 amino acids long. CDR1 and CDR2 (germline): LGHNA, YSLEER. The CDR3, as DNA: TGCGCCAGCAGCCAAGATCCGGGAGGGATCAATGAAAAACTGTTTTTT. Its protein product is CASSQDPGGINEKLFF.

This clone was found once. This rearrangement joins TRBV5-6 to TRBJ2-7; no clear D. The CDR3 is made up of 14 amino acids. The germline CDR1 and CDR2 sequences are SGHDT and YYEEEE. The germline V and J ends were trimmed by 0 bases and 3 bases, with 10 bases remaining between them. The CDR3 bases are TGTGCCAGCAGCTTGGGAAGTCGTAACTACGAGCAGTACTTC. It codes for CASSLGSRNYEQYF. Full variable domain (missing parts from reference TRBV5-6 and TRBJ2-7): DAGVTQSPTHLIKTRGQQVTLRCSPKSGHDTVSWYQQALGQGPQFIFQYYEEEERQRGNFPDRFSGHQFPNYSSELNVNALLLGDSALYLCASSLGSRNYEQYFGPGTRLTVT.

This clone was detected only a few times. V and J are TRBV28 and TRBJ2-4; a weak D match, TRBD2 (6 bases). With 4 bases removed from V and 8 bases from J, the gap between germline ends came to 9 bases. Germline V gives CDR1 MDHEN, CDR2 SYDVKM. This CDR3 region has 12 residues. Written as DNA, the CDR3 is TGTGCCAGCAGTTGGGGGGAGGACATTCAGTACTTC. Protein sequence: CASSWGEDIQYF.

This clone was counted only a few times. The chain recombines TRBV13 with TRBJ1-1; TRBD1 matches 7 bases. Germline CDR1 is PRHDT and CDR2 is FYEKMQ (reference sequence). Trimming removed 5 bases from V and 7 bases from J; junction bases left unmatched: 4. The length of the CDR3 is 12 residues. CDR3 DNA: TGTGCCAGCAGCAGCCGGGACAGTGAAGCTTTCTTT. It codes for CASSSRDSEAFF.

This clone was observed once. The chain combines TRBV7-2 with TRBJ2-2, with D uncertain. This CDR3 is built from 14 residues. From germline, CDR1 is SGHTA and CDR2 FQGNSA. Trimming removed 5 bases at V and 4 bases at J, with 11 bases between. The CDR3 is CASSPLGGTGELFF. The CDR3 DNA sequence: TGTGCCAGCAGCCCCCTGGGTGGCACCGGGGAGCTGTTTTTT.

The CDR3, as DNA: TGTGCCAGCCGCGCAACAGGAAGTCAGCCCCAGCATTTT. This gives the protein CASRATGSQPQHF. J is TRBJ1-5 and V is TRBV27; D is possibly TRBD1 (5 bases). CDR3 length: 13 residues. CDR1 and CDR2 (germline): MNHEY, SMNVEV (reference sequence). V gave up 8 bases and J gave up 6 bases, with 14 bases separating them.

This chain connects TRBV11-2 to TRBJ2-7; D not resolved. This CDR3 spans 11 amino acids. Germline V lookup: CDR1 SGHAT, CDR2 FQNNGV. The V gene lost 4 bases and the J gene lost 4 bases, with 5 bases spanning the gap. CDR3 sequence reads: CASSSGYEQYF. The CDR3 DNA follows: TGTGCCAGCAGCTCTGGATACGAGCAGTACTTC.

The chain uses TRBV11-2 and TRBJ1-1; the D gene is possibly TRBD1 (5 bases). Trimming took off 4 bases at V and 7 bases at J, with 13 bases between the two ends. Germline V lookup: CDR1 SGHAT, CDR2 FQNNGV. The length of the CDR3 is 13 residues. This chain's CDR3 is CASSYRNPIEAFF. The CDR3 DNA reads TGTGCCAGCAGCTACAGGAACCCTATTGAAGCTTTCTTT. The whole variable domain, filled in from reference TRBV11-2 and TRBJ1-1, reads EAGVAQSPRYKIIEKRQSVAFWCNPISGHATLYWYQQILGQGPKLLIQFQNNGVVDDSQLPKDRFSAERLKGVDSTLKIQPAKLEDSAVYLCASSYRNPIEAFFGQGTRLTVV.

This chain joins TRBV4-3 and TRBJ1-2; a weak D match, TRBD1 (6 bases). Deletions cut 0 bases from V and 8 bases from J, with 13 bases between. The CDR3 loop spans 14 amino acids. Germline loops: CDR1 LGHNA, CDR2 YSLEER. The CDR3 sequence is CASSQDSGARGYTF. Written as DNA, the CDR3 is TGCGCCAGCAGCCAAGATTCGGGGGCAAGAGGCTACACCTTC.

This clone appeared a few times. The rearrangement uses TRBV7-2 and TRBJ1-1; D is unresolved. The germline gives CDR1 SGHTA, CDR2 FQGNSA. Trimming pared 8 bases from V and 6 bases from J, leaving 13 bases between. CDR3 length: 12 residues. The CDR3 nucleotides read TGTGCCAGCTCCCCCGGCCGTTCTGAAGCTTTCTTT. It codes for CASSPGRSEAFF.

The rearrangement uses TRBV13 and TRBJ2-3, with D tentatively TRBD2 (6 bases). The V gene lost 2 bases and the J gene lost 1 base, with 7 bases spanning the gap. This CDR3 has 14 residues. Per germline, CDR1 PRHDT and CDR2 FYEKMQ (reference sequence). The CDR3 reads CASSLRGGTDTQYF. The CDR3 nucleotides read TGTGCCAGCAGCTTACGCGGGGGCACAGATACGCAGTATTTT.

V gene TRBV4-3 combines with J gene TRBJ1-2, with D unclear. Germline loops: CDR1 LGHNA, CDR2 YSLEER. This CDR3 spans 14 amino acids. The V end was cut by 0 bases, the J end by 7 bases, with 12 bases between. The CDR3 here is CASSQDPQEGGYTF. CDR3 nucleotide sequence: TGCGCCAGCAGCCAAGACCCCCAAGAAGGTGGCTACACCTTC.

The V gene is TRBV19, the J gene TRBJ2-1, with a tentative D call TRBD1 (6 bases). Trimming left V 7 bases short and J 8 bases short, with 18 bases between. The V gene's germline CDR1 is LNHDA and CDR2 SQIVND (reference sequence). CDR3 size: 14 residues. CDR3 sequence (DNA): TGTGCCAGTAAGGACACAGGGCTCCGGGATGAGCAGTTCTTC. It specifies CASKDTGLRDEQFF.

The CDR3, as DNA: TGCGCCAGCAGCCCGGTTTCGACAGGGAATTCACCCCTCCACTTT. This codes for CASSPVSTGNSPLHF. The V gene is TRBV4-3, the J gene TRBJ1-6, with TRBD1 matching 7 bases. J was trimmed by 7 bases and V by 4 bases; bases with no gene match: 7. Germline values: CDR1 LGHNA, CDR2 YSLEER. The CDR3 length is 15 residues.

The chain employs TRBV11-2 and TRBJ1-2, with 7 bases that match TRBD1. V dropped 6 bases and J dropped 3; count of bases not matched to a gene: 4. Germline V gene lookup returns CDR1 SGHAT and CDR2 FQNNGV. The CDR3 is 13 residues long. For the CDR3, the DNA is TGTGCCAGCAGACCGCAGGGGGACTATGGCTACACCTTC. Its translation: CASRPQGDYGYTF.

The chain is built from TRBV5-6 and TRBJ1-2; 7 bases match TRBD1. Germline loops: CDR1 SGHDT, CDR2 YYEEEE. The CDR3 length is 15 residues. Unmatched junction bases numbered 9, after V lost 4 bases and J lost 3 bases. The CDR3 DNA is TGTGCCAGCAGCGGACGACAGGGTCCTCACTATGGCTACACCTTC. Translating gives CASSGRQGPHYGYTF. The full variable domain, its missing parts supplied by reference TRBV5-6 and TRBJ1-2, is DAGVTQSPTHLIKTRGQQVTLRCSPKSGHDTVSWYQQALGQGPQFIFQYYEEEERQRGNFPDRFSGHQFPNYSSELNVNALLLGDSALYLCASSGRQGPHYGYTFGSGTRLTVV.

The rearrangement joins TRBV4-3 to TRBJ1-1, with a tentative D call TRBD1 (6 bases). This CDR3 is 11 amino acids long. Per germline, CDR1 LGHNA and CDR2 YSLEER. V was cut by 2 bases and J by 11 bases, with 9 bases left in between. CDR3 sequence reads: CASSQRGMAFF. CDR3 in DNA: TGCGCCAGCAGCCAAAGGGGGATGGCTTTCTTT.

Concerning this clone: The same CDR3 arises from other DNA sequences in this sample as well. The chain combines TRBV11-2 with TRBJ1-5; D gene ambiguous. Germline V lookup: CDR1 SGHAT, CDR2 FQNNGV. Between the trimmed V and J ends, which lost 1 base and 6 bases, there was a span of 4 bases. The CDR3 sequence is 12 residues long. The CDR3 protein is CASSLGGQPQHF. In DNA form, the CDR3 reads TGTGCCAGCAGCTTAGGTGGTCAGCCCCAGCATTTT.

V usage is TRBV4-3 and J usage is TRBJ2-2; possibly TRBD1 for D (5 bases). CDR3 length equals 14 residues. Trimming left V 4 bases short and J 9 bases short, with 15 bases between. Germline V lookup: CDR1 LGHNA, CDR2 YSLEER. Here the CDR3 DNA reads TGCGCCAGCAGCCCCAAGGATGGGGCTCGGGAGCTGTTTTTT. Translation gives CASSPKDGARELFF.

CDR3 nucleotide sequence: TGCGCCAGCAGCTTGGACAGGCCGAATGAGCAGTTCTTC. Its protein product is CASSLDRPNEQFF. The chain joins TRBV5-1 to TRBJ2-1; a possible D gene is TRBD1 (5 bases). The germline V gene encodes CDR1 SGHRS and CDR2 YFSETQ. V was pared by 0 bases and J by 7 bases, with 8 bases between. This CDR3 has 13 amino acids.

V is TRBV4-3 and J is TRBJ1-1; D unresolved. Germline V CDR1 and CDR2: LGHNA, YSLEER. CDR3 size: 15 residues. The V end lost 0 bases, the J end lost 4 bases, and 12 bases lay between the germline ends. CDR3 protein: CASSQDIGRGTEAFF. The CDR3 nucleotides are TGCGCCAGCAGCCAAGATATAGGGCGAGGCACTGAAGCTTTCTTT.

V gene TRBV12-5 combines with J gene TRBJ2-5, with TRBD2 identical over 8 bases. The length of the CDR3 is 13 residues. The germline V gene has CDR1 LGHNT and CDR2 FRNRAP. J gave up 10 bases and V 7 bases, and 11 bases lay outside the gene matches. CDR3: CASAPGGPGDQYF. CDR3 bases: TGTGCTAGTGCTCCGGGGGGGCCAGGGGACCAGTACTTC.